This TCR beta chain is from a study of T cell repertoires in cytomegalovirus infection (dated by TCRdb to between 2018 and 2021). With regard to the full study: Because public TCR beta signatures pointed to carriage of CMV infection together with the matching HLA type, the HLA type of each donor mattered for the analysis. Broader findings and caveats from the paper: The ex vivo response was dominated by HLA-C-restricted CMV-specific TCR beta clonotypes, which also provided the single most frequent clonotype in two of eight donors. Carriers of CMV infection plus the relevant HLA type were discriminated by the cumulative frequency of public TCR beta family members in the study cohort and in an independent approximately 360-donor cohort.

Data came from an Illumina HiSeq 1500. The public reads were quality trimmed at Q25 with fastp and then assembled into clones with MiXCR by TCRdb, keeping productive beta chains. Under each unique CDR3 protein, matching rows form one entry showing the most common genes and DNA. This sample is represented by some 700,000 distinct CDR3 sequences; approximately 40% of them were singletons. Roughly 2.9% of the sample rests with the top ten. Sequences MDHEN (CDR1) and SYDVKM (CDR2) are obtained from the germline V gene. Reading from cysteine to phenylalanine, the CDR3 counts 12 amino acids. Just the 36-base CDR3 DNA is kept, in frame starting at base 1. The V and J ends are trimmed by 3 bases and 7 bases, leaving 7 bases between them. Concerning this clonotype itself: Its target antigen remains unknown. One base away there is no much larger clone; base qualities are not given.

This receptor was identified in a human donor in good health (CMV status not recorded). Some clones in this sample may be carry-over from other donors' samples. This sequence uses TRBV28 and TRBJ1-5; there is no confident call for the D gene. Sequences were obtained from PBMCs. CDR3 sequence: CASSFGVQPQHF. The nucleotide sequence is given as TGTGCCAGCAGTTTTGGGGTACAGCCCCAGCATTTT.